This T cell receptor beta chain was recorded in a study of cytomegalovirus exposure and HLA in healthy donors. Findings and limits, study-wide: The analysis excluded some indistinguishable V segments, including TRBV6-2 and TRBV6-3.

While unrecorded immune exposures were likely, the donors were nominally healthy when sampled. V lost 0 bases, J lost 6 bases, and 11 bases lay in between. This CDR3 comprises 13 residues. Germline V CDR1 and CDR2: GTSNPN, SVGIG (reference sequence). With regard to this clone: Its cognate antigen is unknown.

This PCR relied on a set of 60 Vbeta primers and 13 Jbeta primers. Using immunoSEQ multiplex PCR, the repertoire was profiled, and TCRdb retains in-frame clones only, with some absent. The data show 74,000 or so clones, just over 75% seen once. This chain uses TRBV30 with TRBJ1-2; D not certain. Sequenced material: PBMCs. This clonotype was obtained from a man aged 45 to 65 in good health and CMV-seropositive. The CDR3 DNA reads TGTGCCTGGAGTGTAACTAGTGTGGATGGCTACACCTTC. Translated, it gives CAWSVTSVDGYTF.